A single sample gave rise to the 8 T cell receptor beta chains below, sequenced in a study of OX40 agonist ivuxolimab in advanced cancers. TCRdb's table, derived via immunoSEQ multiplex PCR, lists solely in-frame clones and lacks some. The sample carries roughly 70,000 clones, around 93% recorded once. The sequencing here drew on CD4+ or CD8+ T cells sorted from blood, taken in a trial of the OX40 agonist ivuxolimab. These receptors were obtained from an adult with an advanced solid tumor such as melanoma, head and neck, liver or kidney cancer.

CDR3 sequence: CASSSTGLGNEQYF. DNA of the CDR3: TGCGCCAGCAGCTCCACAGGGCTGGGGAACGAGCAGTACTTC. V usage is TRBV5-1 and J usage is TRBJ2-7; D is perhaps TRBD1 (6 bases). This CDR3 contains 14 residues. The V end was cut by 3 bases, the J end by 5 bases, with 15 bases between. Germline-derived CDR1 and CDR2 are SGHRS and YFSETQ.

This sequence joins TRBV29-1 and TRBJ2-4, with D unresolved. The CDR3 runs to 10 residues. From germline, CDR1 is SQVTM and CDR2 ANQGSEA. Trimming pared 5 bases from V and 5 bases from J, leaving 4 bases between. In DNA, the CDR3 is TGCAGCGTTACAGAAAACATTCAGTACTTC. This codes for CSVTENIQYF.

The chain employs TRBV5-1 and TRBJ2-4, with 8 bases aligning to TRBD2. Per the germline V gene, CDR1 is SGHRS and CDR2 is YFSETQ. V lost 4 bases to trimming and J lost 6 bases; unmatched junction nucleotides: 12. This CDR3 is 16 amino acids long. In DNA form, the CDR3 reads TGCGCCAGCAGCAGAACTAGCGGTCAAGGGAGAAACATTCAGTACTTC. Its translation: CASSRTSGQGRNIQYF.

The chain couples TRBV19 to TRBJ1-5; D is unclear. Germline V gene lookup returns CDR1 LNHDA and CDR2 SQIVND (reference sequence). CDR3 size: 14 residues. Trimming removed 3 bases from V and 3 bases from J, with 9 bases in between. The CDR3: CASSIDGFNQPQHF. The CDR3 DNA reads TGTGCCAGTAGTATCGACGGATTCAATCAGCCCCAGCATTTT.

The chain joins TRBV10-3 to TRBJ1-2; 9 nucleotides align to TRBD1. This CDR3 is built from 16 residues. The trim removed 8 bases at V and 5 bases at J, leaving 15 bases unmatched. Germline assignment: CDR1 ENHRY and CDR2 SYGVKD. Here the CDR3 reads CAISDRGVSSGYGYTF. The CDR3 nucleotides are TGTGCCATCTCTGACAGGGGGGTTTCGTCTGGATATGGCTACACCTTC.

This chain links TRBV28 with TRBJ2-6; TRBD1 matches 8 bases. Trimming cost V 2 bases and J 0 bases; bases outside gene matches: 9. Per the germline V gene, CDR1 is MDHEN and CDR2 is SYDVKM. This CDR3 is 19 amino acids long. CDR3 loop: CASSLPGTGVNSGANVLTF. The CDR3 DNA follows: TGTGCCAGCAGTTTACCCGGGACAGGTGTCAACTCTGGGGCCAACGTCCTGACTTTC. Full variable domain (outside the CDR3, taken from reference TRBV28 and TRBJ2-6): DVKVTQSSRYLVKRTGEKVFLECVQDMDHENMFWYRQDPGLGLRLIYFSYDVKMKEKGDIPEGYSVSREKKERFSLILESASTNQTSMYLCASSLPGTGVNSGANVLTFGAGSRLTVL.

The rearrangement links TRBV12-5 to TRBJ2-1, with D unclear. Per the germline V gene, CDR1 is LGHNT and CDR2 is FRNRAP. The CDR3 has 16 amino acids. Trimming shortened V by 0 bases and J by 0 bases, and 9 bases separated the two germline ends. The chain's CDR3 is CASGLVQQVSYNEQFF. CDR3 DNA sequence: TGTGCTAGTGGTTTGGTACAGCAGGTCTCCTACAATGAGCAGTTCTTC.

This chain connects TRBV18 to TRBJ2-7; D is unclear. Looked up from germline, CDR1 is KGHSH and CDR2 is LQKENI. The CDR3 covers 13 residues. Trimming removed 8 bases at V and 4 bases at J, with 15 bases between. The CDR3 reads CASASEERYEQYF. The CDR3 DNA is TGTGCCAGCGCATCTGAGGAACGTTACGAGCAGTACTTC.